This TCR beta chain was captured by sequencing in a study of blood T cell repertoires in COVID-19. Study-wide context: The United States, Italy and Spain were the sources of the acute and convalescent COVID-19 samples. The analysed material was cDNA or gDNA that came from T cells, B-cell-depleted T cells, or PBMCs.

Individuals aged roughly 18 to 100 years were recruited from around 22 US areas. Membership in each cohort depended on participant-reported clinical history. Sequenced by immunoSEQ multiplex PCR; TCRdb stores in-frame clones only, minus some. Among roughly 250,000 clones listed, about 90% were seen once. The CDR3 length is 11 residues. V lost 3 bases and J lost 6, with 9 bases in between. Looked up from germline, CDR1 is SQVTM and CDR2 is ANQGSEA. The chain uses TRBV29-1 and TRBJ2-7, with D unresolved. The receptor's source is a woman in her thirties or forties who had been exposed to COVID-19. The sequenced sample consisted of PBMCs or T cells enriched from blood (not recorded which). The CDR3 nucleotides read TGCAGCGTTGATTCCATCGGCGAGCAGTACTTC. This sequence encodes CSVDSIGEQYF.